This T cell receptor (beta chain) came from a study of PD-1 and CTLA-4 blockade in melanoma. The protocol was immunoSEQ multiplex PCR, while the TCRdb copy is restricted to in-frame clones and leaves out a portion. The data show about 16,000 clones, 70% seen once. This clone was found once. Germline CDR1 and CDR2: SGHRS and YFSETQ. CDR3 length: 16 residues. Germline trimming cut 3 bases from V and 4 bases from J; bases unmatched to any gene: 11. This TCR came from a human donor with melanoma. The sample here was CD8+ T cells from peripheral blood, taken from a patient given anti-PD-1 treatment. The chain carries TRBV5-1 and TRBJ2-7; 9 bases map to TRBD1. CDR3: CASSSHRGPAIYEQYF. The CDR3 DNA reads TGCGCCAGCAGCTCCCACAGGGGGCCCGCAATTTACGAGCAGTACTTC.